This T cell receptor (beta chain) was obtained from a study of blood T cell repertoires in COVID-19. For the study at large: The analysed material was cDNA or gDNA that came from T cells, B-cell-depleted T cells, or PBMCs.

Clones were sequenced by immunoSEQ multiplex PCR, and TCRdb holds only the in-frame ones, with some missing. The sample includes some 150,000 clones, 75% to 85% of them seen just once. The CDR3 runs to 15 residues. J lost 4 bases, V lost 6 bases, and 8 bases had no gene match. CDR1 is SGHTA, CDR2 FQGNSA, per germline. A few counts support this clone. The chain has TRBV7-2 and TRBJ2-2, with 7 bases aligning to TRBD1. Sequenced input: peripheral blood. The receptor comes from a man aged 55-75 years with acute or convalescent COVID-19. The CDR3: CASRVGQEVTGELFF. CDR3 sequence (DNA): TGTGCCAGCAGGGTAGGACAGGAGGTCACCGGGGAGCTGTTTTTT. The entire variable domain, with the rest obtained from reference TRBV7-2 and TRBJ2-2, is as follows: GAGVSQSPSNKVTEKGKDVELRCDPISGHTALYWYRQSLGQGLEFLIYFQGNSAPDKSGLPSDRFSAERTGGSVSTLTIQRTQQEDSAVYLCASRVGQEVTGELFFGEGSRLTVL.